This TCR beta chain is from a study of blood T cells in healthy people across ages. General study results and limits: Estimates of total diversity, which came from one million sequenced T cells, were considered to be underestimates.

Through a sample-barcoded 5' primer and a J-beta primer mix, a second PCR was run for roughly 6 to 11 cycles. TCRdb recomputed calls from the 5' RACE reads with MiXCR, one row per CDR3 protein. This table has 700,000 or so distinct CDR3 sequences, about 20% appearing once. CDR1 is DFQATT and CDR2 is SNEGSKA in the germline V gene (reference sequence). With 7 bases removed from V and 5 bases from J, the gap between germline ends came to 15 bases. The length of the CDR3 is 13 residues. About this clonotype itself: Its antigen remains unidentified.

The chain employs TRBV20-1 and TRBJ1-3; D unresolved. The sample taken for sequencing was blood. This receptor was taken from a man in his 70s in good health. In nucleotides, the CDR3 is TGCAGTGTTCCAGCTACGGAGCGAAACACCATATATTTT. Protein product: CSVPATERNTIYF.